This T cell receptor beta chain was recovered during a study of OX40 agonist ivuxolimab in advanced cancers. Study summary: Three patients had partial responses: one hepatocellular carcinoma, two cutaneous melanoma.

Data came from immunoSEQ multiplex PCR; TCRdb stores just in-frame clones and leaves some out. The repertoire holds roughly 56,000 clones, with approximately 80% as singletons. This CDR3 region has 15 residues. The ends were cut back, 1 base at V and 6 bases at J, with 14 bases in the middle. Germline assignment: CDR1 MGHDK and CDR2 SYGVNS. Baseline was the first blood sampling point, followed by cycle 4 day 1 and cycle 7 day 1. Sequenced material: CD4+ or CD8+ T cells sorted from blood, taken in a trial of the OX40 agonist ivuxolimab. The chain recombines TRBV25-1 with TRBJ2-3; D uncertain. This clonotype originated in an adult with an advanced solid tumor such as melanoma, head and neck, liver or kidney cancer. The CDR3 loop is CASSELADGYDTQYF. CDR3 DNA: TGTGCCAGCAGTGAATTGGCGGATGGGTATGATACGCAGTATTTT.